What follows is one T cell receptor beta chain and its context. These data originate in a study of blood T cell repertoires in COVID-19. Background on the study: Acute and convalescent COVID-19 specimens originated in the United States, Italy and Spain.

Profiling relied on immunoSEQ multiplex PCR, and the TCRdb table lists in-frame clones only, not all of them. This table holds approximately 70,000 clones, approximately 86% found once. Germline CDR1 reads SNHLY; CDR2 reads FYNNEI. Deletions cut 6 bases from V and 1 base from J, with 13 bases between. CDR3 length equals 15 residues. The V and J genes are TRBV2 and TRBJ1-5, with a weak D call TRBD1 (5 bases). This TCR derives from an older woman with acute or convalescent COVID-19. The material sequenced was peripheral blood. The CDR3 here is CASSVSGSSNQPQHF. As DNA, the CDR3 is TGTGCCAGCAGCGTGTCAGGGTCAAGCAATCAGCCCCAGCATTTT.